The rows below give T cell receptor beta chains drawn from one sample of a study of T cell responses to AZD1222 COVID-19 vaccine. The assay was immunoSEQ multiplex PCR, and TCRdb's table has in-frame clones only and misses some. The sample includes 170,000 or so clones, 85% to 90% of them seen just once. Sequencing was performed on peripheral blood, taken 28 days after the second AZD1222 dose. The receptor set was obtained from an adult who received the AZD1222 COVID-19 vaccine. The CDR3 runs from the conserved cysteine through the conserved F or W. The order of the fields is V gene, D gene, J gene, clone size, CDR3 DNA, CDR3 protein. A D gene is named only where the DNA matches it firmly. Part of the rows lack a size; the others show once, few, many or a class for expanded clones.

>TRBV5-1|.|TRBJ2-7|.
TGCGCCAGCAGCCCCAGGAATCCCCCGTACGAGCAGTACTTC
CASSPRNPPYEQYF
>TRBV29-1|.|TRBJ2-7|once
TGCAGCGTTGGAGATACAGGGCTATACGAGCAGTACTTC
CSVGDTGLYEQYF
>TRBV10-3|.|TRBJ2-3|.
TGTGCCTCCCGGGACATCCTAAACACAGATACGCAGTATTTT
CASRDILNTDTQYF
>TRBV9|.|TRBJ2-2|.
TGTGCCAGCAGCGTAGATAGCGCGGGGACCGGGGAGCTGTTTTTT
CASSVDSAGTGELFF
>TRBV18|.|TRBJ1-1|.
TGTGCCAGCTCAACCACAGCTAACACTGAAGCTTTCTTT
CASSTTANTEAFF
>TRBV5-1|.|TRBJ2-1|once
TGCGCCAGCAGCTTGGGTAGGGGTGAGCAGTTCTTC
CASSLGRGEQFF
>TRBV13|.|TRBJ2-7|.
TGTGCCAGCAGCTTAGCCCAGGAGGAGGGAATGGGGCTCAGCTCCTACGAGCAGTACTTC
CASSLAQEEGMGLSSYEQYF
>TRBV6-5|.|TRBJ2-2|.
TGTGCCAGCAGTCTAGGAGGGATATACGCCGGGGAGCTGTTTTTT
CASSLGGIYAGELFF
>TRBV5-1|.|TRBJ1-2|.
TGCGCCAGCAGCTTGGAGTGGGCCGCCGCTAACTATGGCTACACCTTC
CASSLEWAAANYGYTF
>TRBV30|.|TRBJ1-3|.
TGTGCCTGGGAGAGCGGGGGTACGCGGAGTAACACCATATATTTT
CAWESGGTRSNTIYF
>TRBV7-8|.|TRBJ2-5|.
TGTGCCAGCAGCTTAGCGCGGGGCAGGGAAGAGACCCAGTACTTC
CASSLARGREETQYF
>TRBV6-5|.|TRBJ1-4|.
TGTGCCAGCAGCGAGGCATCCGCAACTAATGAAAAACTGTTTTTT
CASSEASATNEKLFF
>TRBV3-1/TRBV3-2|.|TRBJ2-5|once
TGTGCCAGCAGCTATTCTTTGAGGGATGTGGAGACCCAGTACTTC
CASSYSLRDVETQYF
>TRBV25-1|TRBD2|TRBJ2-5|.
TGTGCCAGCAGCCCCCTCGGAGCGGGGGTCGAGACCCAGTACTTC
CASSPLGAGVETQYF
>TRBV4-1|.|TRBJ1-2|.
TGCGCCAGCAGCCAAGAGTTAGTGGCCCCCTATGGCTACACCTTC
CASSQELVAPYGYTF
>TRBV5-4|.|TRBJ2-1|once
TGTGCCAGCAGTTCCCCGGGACTCATCTGGGAGCAGTTCTTC
CASSSPGLIWEQFF
>TRBV6-1|TRBD1|TRBJ2-3|.
TGTGCCAGCAGTGTCCTCTCCGGGACAGGGGGGTACACAGATACGCAGTATTTT
CASSVLSGTGGYTDTQYF
>TRBV7-2|.|TRBJ2-5|.
TGTGCCAGCAGCGTCCCGGACAAGCCCAGAGAGACCCAGTACTTC
CASSVPDKPRETQYF
>TRBV13|.|TRBJ2-1|.
TGTGCCAGCAGCTTGGGCCCCTCTCCGGGACTTGAGCAGTTCTTC
CASSLGPSPGLEQFF
>TRBV6-5|.|TRBJ1-1|.
TGTGCCAGCAGTTACTCCCCCAGCCCCATCTTGGAAGCTTTCTTT
CASSYSPSPILEAFF
>TRBV4-2|TRBD1|TRBJ1-2|few
TGTGCCAGCAGCCAGGACCAGTCGACAGGGTATGGCTACACCTTC
CASSQDQSTGYGYTF
>TRBV11-2|.|TRBJ2-7|.
TGTGCCAGCAGCTTAGTCCCAGGACAGCGACAGTACTTC
CASSLVPGQRQYF
>TRBV30|TRBD2|TRBJ2-1|.
TGTGCCTGGATACAGCGGGGAAGTGAGCAGTTCTTC
CAWIQRGSEQFF
>TRBV19|.|TRBJ2-3|.
TGTGCCAGTAGTATTGGGGCGCAGCTCCTCACAGATACGCAGTATTTT
CASSIGAQLLTDTQYF
>TRBV19|.|TRBJ1-1|.
TGTGCCAGTAGTAGGCAGGGGCGCGGGATGAACACTGAAGCTTTCTTT
CASSRQGRGMNTEAFF
>TRBV11-2|.|TRBJ1-1|.
TGTGCCAGCAGCTTAGGGGTCAGGAACACTGAAGCTTTCTTT
CASSLGVRNTEAFF
>TRBV6-2/TRBV6-3|.|TRBJ2-5|.
TGTGCCAGCAGCCCCGGGGGGCCTGTTGAGACCCAGTACTTC
CASSPGGPVETQYF
>TRBV5-1|.|TRBJ1-1|.
TGCGCCAGCAGCTTGAGAGGGGGCACTGAAGCTTTCTTT
CASSLRGGTEAFF
>TRBV19|.|TRBJ1-2|.
TGTGCCAGTAGGACTACGGGCAGGGCAAATGGCTACACCTTC
CASRTTGRANGYTF
>TRBV19|TRBD2|TRBJ2-1|.
TGTGCCAGTAGTCCGACCCTCGGGGTAGCGGGGGCGAGCTCCTACAATGAGCAGTTCTTC
CASSPTLGVAGASSYNEQFF
>TRBV11-2|TRBD1|TRBJ1-2|.
TGTGCCAGCGCTGACTCCGGGACAGTGTCTTACTATGGCTACACCTTC
CASADSGTVSYYGYTF
>TRBV11-2|.|TRBJ1-6|.
TGTGCCAGCAGCTTAGCTGGAGGCGTCCTCCACTTT
CASSLAGGVLHF
>TRBV6-5|.|TRBJ1-5|.
TGTGCCAGCAGTTCCCGGGACAGCAATCAGCCCCAGCATTTT
CASSSRDSNQPQHF
>TRBV5-1|TRBD1|TRBJ1-1|.
TGCGCCAGCAGCCTTACCGGGACAGTGAACACTGAAGCTTTCTTT
CASSLTGTVNTEAFF
>TRBV30|TRBD1|TRBJ1-2|.
TGTGCCTGGAGCCGGGACAGCGGCTATGGCTACACCTTC
CAWSRDSGYGYTF
>TRBV25-1|.|TRBJ2-2|.
TGTGCCAGCAGTGCCCTCCAGGGGGGGGAGCTGTTTTTT
CASSALQGGELFF
>TRBV6-2/TRBV6-3|.|TRBJ1-3|.
TGTGCCAGCAGTTTGGTGATGCCCTCCTCTGGAAACACCATATATTTT
CASSLVMPSSGNTIYF
>TRBV11-2|.|TRBJ2-1|.
TGTGCCAGCAGCTTAGCAGGGGGGCTAAACAATGAGCAGTTCTTC
CASSLAGGLNNEQFF
>TRBV6-2/TRBV6-3|.|TRBJ2-7|.
TGTGCCAGCAGTTACGAGGGGTTAGATCTATACGAGCAGTACTTC
CASSYEGLDLYEQYF
>TRBV5-8|.|TRBJ1-6|once
TGTGCCAGCAGCTCCGGCACCTATTCACCCCTCCACTTT
CASSSGTYSPLHF
>TRBV24-1|TRBD1|TRBJ2-3|.
TGTGCCACCAGTGATTTGGGACAGGGGGGCACAGATACGCAGTATTTT
CATSDLGQGGTDTQYF
>TRBV12-3/TRBV12-4|.|TRBJ2-7|.
TGTGCCAGCAGTTTCGGCTACGAGCAGTACTTC
CASSFGYEQYF
>TRBV6-5|TRBD1|TRBJ2-6|.
TGTGCCAGCAGTTCACTCAGGGGGACTGGGGCCAACGTCCTGACTTTC
CASSSLRGTGANVLTF
>TRBV9|.|TRBJ1-1|.
TGTGCCAGCAGCTCCCCTTCCAGGGTCGAAGCTTTCTTT
CASSSPSRVEAFF
>TRBV20-1|.|TRBJ1-5|few
TGCAGTGCTAGTTACCGGGGAGAAGGTCAGCCCCAGCATTTT
CSASYRGEGQPQHF
>TRBV7-9|TRBD1|TRBJ2-1|few
TGTGCCAGCAGTTACGACTACAGGGGAAACCCCCAGTTCTTC
CASSYDYRGNPQFF
>TRBV9|TRBD1|TRBJ2-4|.
TGTGCCAGCAGCGGGACAGGGTCCGAAAACATTCAGTACTTC
CASSGTGSENIQYF
>TRBV12-3/TRBV12-4|.|TRBJ1-2|.
TGTGCCAGCAGTTTAGGGTCTGGCTACACCTTC
CASSLGSGYTF